One and the same sample provided the 3 T cell receptor beta chains below, sequenced in a study of cytomegalovirus exposure and HLA in healthy donors. With 60 Vbeta and 13 Jbeta primers, the PCR was carried out. Assay: immunoSEQ multiplex PCR; the TCRdb copy retains only in-frame clones and omits some. The sample consists of fewer than 180,000 clones, about four fifths of them appearing once. What was sequenced was PBMCs. These receptors were obtained from a man aged 45-65 years in good health and CMV-seropositive.

This chain links TRBV7-9 with TRBJ1-1, with D uncertain. Per germline, CDR1 SEHNR and CDR2 FQNEAQ (reference sequence). V dropped 8 bases and J dropped 6 bases, with 16 bases sitting between them. This CDR3 has 13 residues. The CDR3 spells CASGRTVPSEAFF. The CDR3 region has the DNA TGTGCCAGCGGAAGAACAGTACCCTCTGAAGCTTTCTTT.

The chain uses TRBV5-5 and TRBJ2-7; TRBD2 agrees at 10 bases. The ends lost 0 bases at V and 2 bases at J; junction bases unmatched: 2. The length of the CDR3 is 15 residues. CDR1 SGHKS and CDR2 YYEKEE come from the germline V gene (reference sequence). CDR3 sequence: CASSLVLAGAYEQYF. For the CDR3, the DNA is TGTGCCAGCAGCTTGGTTCTAGCGGGAGCCTACGAGCAGTACTTC.

The gene calls are TRBV5-1 and TRBJ2-7; D perhaps matches TRBD2 (6 bases). Trimming cost V 3 bases and J 4 bases, with 17 bases left between them. CDR3 length: 15 amino acids. Germline loops: CDR1 SGHRS, CDR2 YFSETQ. The CDR3 DNA follows: TGCGCCAGCAGCTCTTCCCCGGGGGTGGTTTACGAGCAGTACTTC. Protein product: CASSSSPGVVYEQYF.